This TCR beta chain was recorded in a study of T cell responses to AZD1222 COVID-19 vaccine (dated by TCRdb to the early 2020s). In the study overall: TCR sequencing was performed for 230 to 250 trial participants, of whom about 200 were given two doses of AZD1222 and 26 were given two doses of MenACWY control vaccine. Trial participants were enrolled by age into subgroups of 18-55, 56-69 and 70-plus years, and 148, 28 and 57 TCR-sequenced participants, respectively, were included in these subgroups.

The CDR3 regions of human TCRbeta chains were subjected to immunosequencing. As for the authors' bioinformatics: Repertoire TCRs were matched against a reference library of SARS-CoV-2-specific TCRs generated with the MIRA antigen-specificity platform. Breadth was defined as the fraction of unique TCRs that were SARS-CoV-2-associated. Depth was defined as the fraction of total T cells that were SARS-CoV-2-associated. Using the MIRA data, each spike-specific TCR was assigned both to the spike region to which the TCR was reactive and to a CD4 or CD8 class. Log10-transformed breadth and depth values were compared by one-way ANOVA with Sidak's multiple comparisons tests. In TCRdb, the immuneACCESS table is reduced to in-frame sequences with V and J assigned. These tables do not hold every clone; where another copy was compared, an unresolved V gene accounts for under half, and the others remain unexplained. From that table come the V and J calls and clone size; the DNA was used to work out D and trimming. The sample table records 70,000 to 90,000 clones; 80% to 90% of these occur just once. Roughly 12% of the sample is taken by the ten largest.

What the study reported, not specific to this receptor: Conclusions about previously exposed vaccinees are limited because only six or seven AZD1222 recipients were SARS-CoV-2 seropositive at baseline. Epitopes outside the regions mutated in the B.1.351 and B.1.1.7 variants were reportedly recognized by nearly half of the unique spike-specific TCRs. Because no day 14 peak-response samples were available, repertoires were characterized only after the peak T cell response. The 56-69-year group was small, and its depth increase did not reach significance, likely because of low power. Participants were mostly white British, with more females than males. The authors suggested clonal diversity may have been underestimated. After two AZD1222 doses, both the breadth and the depth of spike-specific TCRs were significantly higher than at day 0 and than in MenACWY recipients. The vaccine-associated CD4 TCRs covered the entire spike protein, and the dominant responses fell in regions 160-218 and 743-854.

The sample's time point label, decoded: about 28 days (+/-7) after the second vaccine dose. Because spike-specific TCR depth and breadth did not differ between the two schedules, AZD1222 recipients who got a second dose at roughly 4 weeks were pooled with those who got a second dose at roughly 12 weeks. The vaccinee samples were drawn from two UK trials, COV001 and COV002, one of which was a single-blind randomized controlled phase 2/3 trial testing AZD1222 (ChAdOx1 nCoV-19) in healthy adults. For TCRbeta chain sequencing, PBMC samples were collected from trial participants at day 0 and at day 28 after the second dose. To note about this clone: The antigen it recognizes is unknown. No much larger clonotype is one base removed from it; base qualities were not supplied.

The sample in question was peripheral blood, obtained 28 days after the second AZD1222 dose. The source is an adult who received the AZD1222 COVID-19 vaccine.

The CDR3 is CASSLLRGDSPLHF. The DNA sequence reads TGCGCCAGCAGCCTCCTCCGGGGGGATTCACCCCTCCACTTT. Rearrangement joined TRBV4-3 to TRBJ1-6; the D gene is perhaps TRBD1, from 5 matching bases. The CDR3 spans 14 residues, from the cysteine through the phenylalanine. Only the CDR3 region is kept as DNA, spanning 42 bases read in frame from base 1. Reading the germline V gene gives CDR1 LGHNA and CDR2 YSLEER. A distance of 12 bases separates the germline ends of V and J, which lose 4 bases and 8 bases respectively.